Shown below are 16 T cell receptor beta chains from a single sample sequenced in a study of CD8+ T cells in alopecia areata (dated by TCRdb to 2017 to 2018). Interpreted using the paper, the time point label stands for: 20 to 30 weeks on oral tofacitinib. In light of the paper, this sample's treatment or condition label describes: oral pan-JAK inhibitor, 5-10 mg twice daily. Library generation was performed with the immunoSEQ multiplex PCR assay. To provide template for TCR sequencing, every sample had RNA extracted and reverse transcribed into cDNA. TCRdb took over this immuneACCESS table, retaining in-frame rearrangements with V and J assigned. Such tables are incomplete; in checked studies, under half of the missing clones stem from an unresolved V gene, and the remainder is unexplained. Here the sample has 270,000 or so clones; 55% to 70% occur a single time. The ten top clones hold about 1.8% of the sample.

The material was CD4+ T cells sorted from blood, obtained at week 24, from a patient treated with tofacitinib. These receptors were collected from a human donor with alopecia areata.

The V gene is TRBV30, the J gene TRBJ1-1, with D tentatively TRBD1 (6 bases). V lost 5 bases, J lost 1 base, and 17 bases lay in between. The CDR3 length is 15 residues. Per the germline V gene, CDR1 is GTSNPN and CDR2 is SVGIG (reference sequence). The CDR3 DNA follows: TGTGCCTGGGGTTCGTTGGGGGCAGGGAACACTGAAGCTTTCTTT. It specifies CAWGSLGAGNTEAFF.

This clone appeared a single time. Other nucleotide sequences in the sample specify the same CDR3. The chain joins TRBV30 to TRBJ2-5; no clear D. The CDR3 contains 11 residues. Trimming stripped 0 bases from V and 3 bases from J, with 2 bases between. Germline values: CDR1 GTSNPN, CDR2 SVGIG (reference sequence). CDR3 in amino acids: CAWSVKETQYF. As DNA, the CDR3 is TGTGCCTGGAGTGTGAAAGAGACCCAGTACTTC.

The chain recombines TRBV5-1 with TRBJ2-7; 8 bases align to TRBD2. V shed 2 bases and J 2 bases; nucleotides not matched to a gene: 6. The CDR3 runs to 15 residues. CDR1 SGHRS and CDR2 YFSETQ come from the germline V gene. This CDR3 reads CASSFLSGEAYEQYF. In DNA, the CDR3 is TGCGCCAGCAGCTTCCTTAGCGGGGAAGCCTACGAGCAGTACTTC.

This chain uses TRBV25-1 with TRBJ1-5; a weak D match, TRBD1 (5 bases). Trimming removed 1 base at V and 15 bases at J, with 16 bases between. The CDR3 contains 13 residues. The germline V gene encodes CDR1 MGHDK and CDR2 SYGVNS. CDR3 region: CASSEFRRGLWHF. CDR3 bases: TGTGCCAGCAGTGAATTTCGTAGGGGATTATGGCATTTT. Filled out from reference TRBV25-1 and TRBJ1-5, the complete variable domain reads EADIYQTPRYLVIGTGKKITLECSQTMGHDKMYWYQQDPGMELHLIHYSYGVNSTEKGDLSSESTVSRIRTEHFPLTLESARPSHTSQYLCASSEFRRGLWHFGDGTRLSIL.

This clone occurred once. The CDR3 region is CASSEGASPLHF. CDR3 coding DNA: TGTGCCAGCAGTGAAGGGGCCTCACCCCTCCACTTT. The V and J genes are TRBV2 and TRBJ1-6; no clear D gene. V lost 1 base and J 10 bases, leaving 5 bases between the germline ends. The CDR3 is 12 amino acids. Germline V gene lookup returns CDR1 SNHLY and CDR2 FYNNEI.

The chain employs TRBV30 and TRBJ2-3; tentatively, D is TRBD1 (6 bases). CDR3 size: 12 residues. V was cut by 3 bases and J by 6 bases, with 10 bases left in between. CDR1 and CDR2 (germline): GTSNPN, SVGIG (reference sequence). The CDR3 DNA follows: TGTGCCTGGAGGCAGGGGCCGGATACGCAGTATTTT. Amino acid sequence: CAWRQGPDTQYF.

The DNA of the CDR3 is TGCAGCGGATCGACTAGCGGGGGGACCGGGGAGCTGTTTTTT. Its protein is CSGSTSGGTGELFF. The chain is built from TRBV29-1 and TRBJ2-2; 13 bases match TRBD2. Germline CDR1 and CDR2: SQVTM and ANQGSEA. Trimming removed 7 bases from V and 5 bases from J; junction bases left unmatched: 4. The CDR3 runs 14 residues.

J is TRBJ2-1 and V is TRBV29-1; 15 bases map to TRBD2. Per the germline V gene, CDR1 is SQVTM and CDR2 is ANQGSEA. V lost 4 bases and J lost 9; bases outside the gene matches: 7. This CDR3 has 15 residues. The CDR3, as DNA: TGCAGCGTTGCTGGACTAGCGGGGGGGCAGGGTGAGCAGTTCTTC. Translated: CSVAGLAGGQGEQFF.

The rearrangement uses TRBV6-5 and TRBJ2-5, with 10 bases fitting TRBD2. Germline values: CDR1 MNHEY, CDR2 SVGAGI. CDR3 length equals 14 residues. Germline trimming cut 5 bases from V and 0 bases from J; bases unmatched to any gene: 0. In nucleotides, the CDR3 is TGTGCCAGCAGTAGCGGGGGGGACCAAGAGACCCAGTACTTC. Protein: CASSSGGDQETQYF.

The chain recombines TRBV7-8 with TRBJ1-1; D gene unclear. The germline V gene has CDR1 SGHVS and CDR2 FQNEAQ. The CDR3 consists of 12 residues. Trimming stripped 8 bases from V and 1 base from J, with 8 bases between. The CDR3: CASGDPNTEAFF. DNA of the CDR3: TGTGCCAGCGGCGACCCGAACACTGAAGCTTTCTTT. Supplemented by reference TRBV7-8 and TRBJ1-1, the full variable domain reads GAGVSQSPRYKVAKRGQDVALRCDPISGHVSLFWYQQALGQGPEFLTYFQNEAQLDKSGLPSDRFFAERPEGSVSTLKIQRTQQEDSAVYLCASGDPNTEAFFGQGTRLTVV.

The V gene is TRBV7-9, the J gene TRBJ2-1; D not certain. Germline V gives CDR1 SEHNR, CDR2 FQNEAQ (reference sequence). The germline V and J ends were trimmed by 2 bases and 8 bases, with 13 bases remaining between them. The CDR3 spans 14 residues. DNA for the CDR3: TGTGCCAGCAGCTTAAACACAGTCGGCGATGAGCAGTTCTTC. Translating gives CASSLNTVGDEQFF.

V gene TRBV6-5 combines with J gene TRBJ2-2; D ambiguous. Germline assignment: CDR1 MNHEY and CDR2 SVGAGI. The V end lost 1 base, the J end lost 2 bases, and 11 bases lay between the germline ends. The CDR3 is 16 amino acids. The CDR3 protein is CASSYYAFTNTGELFF. The CDR3, as DNA: TGTGCCAGCAGTTACTATGCATTTACCAACACCGGGGAGCTGTTTTTT.

The chain links TRBV30 to TRBJ1-1, with a weak D call TRBD1 (6 bases). Trimming removed 2 bases from V and 7 bases from J, with 11 bases in between. CDR1 and CDR2 from the germline V gene are GTSNPN and SVGIG (reference sequence). The CDR3 loop spans 12 amino acids. CDR3 coding DNA: TGTGCCTGGAGTAAACAGGGTTTTGAAGCTTTCTTT. This encodes CAWSKQGFEAFF.

This chain uses TRBV30 with TRBJ1-2; D gene unclear. Per the germline V gene, CDR1 is GTSNPN and CDR2 is SVGIG (reference sequence). V lost 1 base and J 2 bases, leaving 5 bases between the germline ends. The CDR3 is made up of 12 amino acids. The CDR3 spells CAWSEGNYGYTF. The CDR3 DNA follows: TGTGCCTGGAGTGAGGGAAACTATGGCTACACCTTC.

With respect to this clone: The junction shows a germline mismatch at one end, possibly a read error. This chain joins TRBV14 and TRBJ1-6; no reliable D call. The germline V gene encodes CDR1 SGHDN and CDR2 FVKESK. CDR3 length: 11 residues. In nucleotides, the CDR3 is TGTGCCAGCAGCCCCGGACGGCTTCGGGACTTT. Protein sequence: CASSPGRLRDF. Supplemented by reference TRBV14 and TRBJ1-6, the full variable domain reads EAGVTQFPSHSVIEKGQTVTLRCDPISGHDNLYWYRRVMGKEIKFLLHFVKESKQDESGMPNNRFLAERTGGTYSTLKVQPAELEDSGVYFCASSPGRLRDFGNGTRLTVT.

This clone has just a few counts. The chain is built from TRBV6-5 and TRBJ1-3, with D perhaps matching TRBD1 (5 bases). Germline CDR1 reads MNHEY; CDR2 reads SVGAGI. The CDR3 runs 15 residues. V gave up 6 bases and J gave up 1 base, with 13 bases separating them. CDR3 coding DNA: TGTGCCAGCAGGCCTACGGGGGAGTCTGGAAACACCATATATTTT. Residues: CASRPTGESGNTIYF.